The rows below give T cell receptor beta chains drawn from one sample of a study of immune cell composition in non-small cell lung cancer. Repertoires were generated with immunoSEQ multiplex PCR, while TCRdb's copy carries only in-frame clones and drops some. Of over 12,000 clones in the sample, about 69% were seen once. The source material was lung tumor tissue. Source of these receptors: a human donor with non-small cell lung cancer. CDR3s include the opening cysteine and the closing phenylalanine or tryptophan. D genes are given only for firm matches. Clone size is shown for a subset of rows, as once, few, many or a class of expanded clone.

abundance,j_gene,len,v_gene,d_gene,CDR3nt,CDR3aa
-,TRBJ2-5,11,TRBV20-1,-,TGCAGTGCTAGAGATCGCGTGGCCCAGTACTTC,CSARDRVAQYF
-,TRBJ2-2,12,TRBV7-2,-,TGTGCCAGCAGCACTGACACCGGGGAGCTGTTTTTT,CASSTDTGELFF
-,TRBJ1-1,16,TRBV5-1,TRBD1,TGCGCCAGCAGCCGTAACCCCCAGGGGGCCAACACTGAAGCTTTCTTT,CASSRNPQGANTEAFF
-,TRBJ2-5,12,TRBV7-9,-,TGTGCCAGCACCCTCCCAGGGGAGACCCAGTACTTC,CASTLPGETQYF
-,TRBJ2-3,13,TRBV5-1,-,TGCGCCAGCAGCTTAGTGCGGCCTAATACGCAGTATTTT,CASSLVRPNTQYF
-,TRBJ2-1,15,TRBV30,TRBD2,TGTGCCTGGGGGGCGAGAGGACTAGCGATCCATGAGCAGTTCTTC,CAWGARGLAIHEQFF
-,TRBJ2-7,13,TRBV7-9,TRBD1,TGTGCCAGCAGCTTCGACAGGGGGAACGAGCAGTACTTC,CASSFDRGNEQYF
-,TRBJ2-7,16,TRBV7-2,-,TGTGCCAGCAGCTTAGGGCGGGGCCGAATCCCCTACGAGCAGTACTTC,CASSLGRGRIPYEQYF
-,TRBJ2-1,17,TRBV14,TRBD2,TGTGCCAGCAGCCAAGGCCTCCTCGCGGGGGGGCAGAATGAGCAGTTCTTC,CASSQGLLAGGQNEQFF
few,TRBJ1-1,14,TRBV10-3,TRBD1,TGTGCCATCAGCTCAGCTACAGGGGACACTGAAGCTTTCTTT,CAISSATGDTEAFF
-,TRBJ2-3,17,TRBV11-2,TRBD2,TGTGCCAGCAGCTTAGTTGCGGGGGGAGTTAGCACAGATACGCAGTATTTT,CASSLVAGGVSTDTQYF
-,TRBJ1-5,14,TRBV10-3,-,TGTGCCATCAGTGGAAACCCCCGAGATCAGCCCCAGCATTTT,CAISGNPRDQPQHF
once,TRBJ1-2,16,TRBV5-1,-,TGCGCCAGCAGCGCGACGACAGGCCTCGCTAACTATGGCTACACCTTC,CASSATTGLANYGYTF
-,TRBJ1-5,18,TRBV7-8,-,TGTGCCAGCAGCTGGACAGTCTATGCCACGCATAGCAATCAGCCCCAGCATTTT,CASSWTVYATHSNQPQHF
-,TRBJ1-5,18,TRBV28,-,TGTGCCAGCAGTTTAGGCCGCCTACAGGGTTATAGCAATCAGCCCCAGCATTTT,CASSLGRLQGYSNQPQHF
-,TRBJ2-5,14,TRBV25-1,TRBD1,TGTGCCAGCAGAGATGACAGGGGCGACGAGACCCAGTACTTC,CASRDDRGDETQYF
-,TRBJ2-7,15,TRBV27,-,TGTGCCAGCAGTTTACGGAAAGGAGGGACCTACGAGCAGTACTTC,CASSLRKGGTYEQYF
-,TRBJ2-7,14,TRBV4-3,-,TGCGCCAGCAGCCAAGCACAGGGAGCCTACGAGCAGTACTTC,CASSQAQGAYEQYF
-,TRBJ2-5,17,TRBV7-9,TRBD1,TGTGCCAGCAGCCTAGGACAGGGCCCGAATTACCAAGAGACCCAGTACTTC,CASSLGQGPNYQETQYF
-,TRBJ1-2,15,TRBV5-4,-,TGTGCCAGCAGCTTGGCCGGGGGGTATAACTATGGCTACACCTTC,CASSLAGGYNYGYTF
few,TRBJ2-7,15,TRBV2,TRBD1,TGTGCCAGCAGTGAAGCGCCGGGACAGGGCTACGAGCAGTACTTC,CASSEAPGQGYEQYF
-,TRBJ1-2,14,TRBV29-1,-,TGCAGCGTTGTGGAGGCAAGAAGCTCCTATGGCTACACCTTC,CSVVEARSSYGYTF
once,TRBJ1-1,14,TRBV5-1,TRBD1,TGCGCCAGCAGCGCCGGGACAGGGAGCACTGAAGCTTTCTTT,CASSAGTGSTEAFF
-,TRBJ2-5,15,TRBV5-6,-,TGTGCCAGCAGCTTGACTCCATCCCCCGCGGTCACCCAGTACTTC,CASSLTPSPAVTQYF
-,TRBJ1-1,14,TRBV27,TRBD1,TGTGCCAGCAGCTGGGGGACAGGGGGCACTGAAGCTTTCTTT,CASSWGTGGTEAFF
-,TRBJ2-2,13,TRBV6-4,-,TGTGCCAGCAGTGAGCGGGACACCGGGGAGCTGTTTTTT,CASSERDTGELFF
once,TRBJ2-5,13,TRBV2,-,TGTGCCAGCAGTGAGTCTCGGCAAGAGACCCAGTACTTC,CASSESRQETQYF
-,TRBJ1-5,15,TRBV29-1,-,TGCAGCGTTCCCAGCGCCCGGCCCTTGTATCAGCCCCAGCATTTT,CSVPSARPLYQPQHF
-,TRBJ2-7,13,TRBV15,-,TGTGCCACCAGCAATCCGGGCTCCTACGAGCAGTACTTC,CATSNPGSYEQYF
-,TRBJ2-1,16,TRBV18,-,TGTGCCAGCTCACCAGCGGCTAGCACTCTTTACAATGAGCAGTTCTTC,CASSPAASTLYNEQFF
few,TRBJ1-1,13,TRBV7-2,TRBD1,TGTGCCAGCAGCTCGCAGGGGGCAAGTGAAGCTTTCTTT,CASSSQGASEAFF
-,TRBJ2-4,14,TRBV5-1,-,TGCGCCAGCAGCTTGGTGGCAGGGGAAAACATTCAGTACTTC,CASSLVAGENIQYF
-,TRBJ1-2,16,TRBV4-1,-,TGCGCCAGCAGCCAGGTTCCAGGGAGGGATCTCTATGGCTACACCTTC,CASSQVPGRDLYGYTF
-,TRBJ2-3,15,TRBV6-5,-,TGTGCCAGCACCGGGGGAGCGGAGAGCACAGATACGCAGTATTTT,CASTGGAESTDTQYF
-,TRBJ2-7,16,TRBV4-3,TRBD2,TGCGCCAGCAGCCAAGAACTAGCGGGGACTTCCTACGAGCAGTACTTC,CASSQELAGTSYEQYF
-,TRBJ1-1,15,TRBV7-9,TRBD1,TGTGCCAGCAGCTCTTTTGACAGGGCGAACACTGAAGCTTTCTTT,CASSSFDRANTEAFF
-,TRBJ2-2,15,TRBV9,-,TGTGCCAGCAGCGTCGACCCGAGGGAGACCGGGGAGCTGTTTTTT,CASSVDPRETGELFF
-,TRBJ2-7,15,TRBV5-5,TRBD1,TGTGCCAGCAGCCCCAGGACAGGGAGCTCCTACGAGCAGTACTTC,CASSPRTGSSYEQYF
-,TRBJ1-1,12,TRBV5-1,TRBD1,TGCGCCAGCAGCCGGGGGACAGGAGAAGCTTTCTTT,CASSRGTGEAFF
-,TRBJ2-1,14,TRBV7-3,-,TGTGCCAGCAGCCCCCGAGCGGGCGGCAATGAGCAGTTCTTC,CASSPRAGGNEQFF
-,TRBJ1-3,17,TRBV7-9,TRBD1,TGTGCCAGCAGCTCGACCGGGACAGGATTTTCTGGAAACACCATATATTTT,CASSSTGTGFSGNTIYF
-,TRBJ1-4,13,TRBV7-9,-,TGTGCCAGCAGCTTAGCAGGGGGTGAAAAACTGTTTTTT,CASSLAGGEKLFF
few,TRBJ2-5,14,TRBV7-7,TRBD2,TGTGCTAGCAGCTATTCAACTAGCGGAGAGACCCAGTACTTC,CASSYSTSGETQYF
-,TRBJ2-3,13,TRBV11-3,-,TGTGCCAGCAGACAGGGGGGGACAGATACGCAGTATTTT,CASRQGGTDTQYF
-,TRBJ1-1,14,TRBV5-4,-,TGTGCCAGCAGCGGCAAACAGGGGAACACTGAAGCTTTCTTT,CASSGKQGNTEAFF